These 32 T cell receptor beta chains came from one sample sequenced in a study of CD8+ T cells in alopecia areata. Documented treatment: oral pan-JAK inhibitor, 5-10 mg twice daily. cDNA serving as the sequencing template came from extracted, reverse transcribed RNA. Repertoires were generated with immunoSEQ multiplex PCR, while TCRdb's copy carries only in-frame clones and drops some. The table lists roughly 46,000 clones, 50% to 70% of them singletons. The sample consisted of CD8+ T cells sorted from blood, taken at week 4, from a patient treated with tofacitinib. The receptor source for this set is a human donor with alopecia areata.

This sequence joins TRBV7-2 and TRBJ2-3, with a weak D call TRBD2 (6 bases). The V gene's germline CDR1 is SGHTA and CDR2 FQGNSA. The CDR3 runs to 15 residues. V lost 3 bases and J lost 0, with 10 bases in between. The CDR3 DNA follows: TGTGCCAGCAGCTTTGGCGGGGCTAGCACAGATACGCAGTATTTT. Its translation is CASSFGGASTDTQYF.

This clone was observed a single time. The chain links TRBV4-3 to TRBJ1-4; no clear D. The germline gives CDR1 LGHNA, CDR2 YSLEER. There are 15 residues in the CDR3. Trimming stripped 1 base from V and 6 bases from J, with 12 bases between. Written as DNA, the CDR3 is TGCGCCAGCAGCCAAGTGTGGACCAACGATGAAAAACTGTTTTTT. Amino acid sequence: CASSQVWTNDEKLFF.

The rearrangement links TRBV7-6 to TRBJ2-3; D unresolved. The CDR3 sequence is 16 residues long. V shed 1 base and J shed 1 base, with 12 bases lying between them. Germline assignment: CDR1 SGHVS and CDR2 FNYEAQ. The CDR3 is CASSLGSGARTDTQYF. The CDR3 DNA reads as TGTGCCAGCAGCTTAGGGTCCGGCGCACGCACAGATACGCAGTATTTT. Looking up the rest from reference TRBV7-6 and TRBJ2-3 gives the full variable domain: GAGVSQSPRYKVTKRGQDVALRCDPISGHVSLYWYRQALGQGPEFLTYFNYEAQQDKSGLPNDRFSAERPEGSISTLTIQRTEQRDSAMYRCASSLGSGARTDTQYFGPGTRLTVL.

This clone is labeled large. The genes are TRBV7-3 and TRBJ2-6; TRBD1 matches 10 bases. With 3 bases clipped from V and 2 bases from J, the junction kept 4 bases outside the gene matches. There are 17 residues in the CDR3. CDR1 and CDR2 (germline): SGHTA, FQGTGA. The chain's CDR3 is CASSFTGQGAGANVLTF. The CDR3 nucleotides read TGTGCCAGCAGCTTTACTGGACAGGGGGCTGGGGCCAACGTCCTGACTTTC.

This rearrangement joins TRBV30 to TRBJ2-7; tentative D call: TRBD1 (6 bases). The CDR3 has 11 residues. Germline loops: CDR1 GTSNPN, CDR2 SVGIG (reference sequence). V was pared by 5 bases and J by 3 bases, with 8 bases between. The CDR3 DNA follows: TGTGCCTGGGGGGACATCTACGAGCAGTACTTC. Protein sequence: CAWGDIYEQYF.

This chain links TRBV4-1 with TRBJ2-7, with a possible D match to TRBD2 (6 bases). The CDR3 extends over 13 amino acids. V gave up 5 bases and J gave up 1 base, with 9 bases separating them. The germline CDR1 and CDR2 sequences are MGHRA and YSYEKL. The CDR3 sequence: CASSIGTSYEQYF. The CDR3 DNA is TGCGCCAGCAGCATTGGGACTTCCTACGAGCAGTACTTC.

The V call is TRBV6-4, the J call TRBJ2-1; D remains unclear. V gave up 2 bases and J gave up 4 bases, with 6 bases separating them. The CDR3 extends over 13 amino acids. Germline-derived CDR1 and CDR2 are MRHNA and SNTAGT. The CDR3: CASSDGDYNEQFF. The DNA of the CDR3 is TGTGCCAGCAGTGACGGGGATTACAATGAGCAGTTCTTC.

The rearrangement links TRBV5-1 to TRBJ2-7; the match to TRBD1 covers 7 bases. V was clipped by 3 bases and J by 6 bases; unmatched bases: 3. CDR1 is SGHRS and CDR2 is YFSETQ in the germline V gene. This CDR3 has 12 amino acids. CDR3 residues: CASSWNRGEQYF. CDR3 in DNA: TGCGCCAGCAGCTGGAACAGGGGCGAGCAGTACTTC. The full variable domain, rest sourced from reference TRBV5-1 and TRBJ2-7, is KAGVTQTPRYLIKTRGQQVTLSCSPISGHRSVSWYQQTPGQGLQFLFEYFSETQRNKGNFPGRFSGRQFSNSRSEMNVSTLELGDSALYLCASSWNRGEQYFGPGTRLTVT.

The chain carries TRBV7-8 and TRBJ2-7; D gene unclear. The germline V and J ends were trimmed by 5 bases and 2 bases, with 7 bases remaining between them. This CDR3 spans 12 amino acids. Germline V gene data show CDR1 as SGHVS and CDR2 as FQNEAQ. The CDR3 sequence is CASSPSAYEQYF. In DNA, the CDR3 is TGTGCCAGCAGCCCGTCCGCCTACGAGCAGTACTTC.

CDR3 loop: CSVGGGGEQFF. CDR3 in DNA: TGCAGCGTTGGAGGAGGGGGTGAGCAGTTCTTC. V usage is TRBV29-1 and J usage is TRBJ2-1; tentatively, D is TRBD1 or TRBD2 (6 bases each). The CDR3 runs to 11 residues. The V and J ends lost 4 bases and 9 bases respectively, with 10 bases between them. Germline CDR1 reads SQVTM; CDR2 reads ANQGSEA.

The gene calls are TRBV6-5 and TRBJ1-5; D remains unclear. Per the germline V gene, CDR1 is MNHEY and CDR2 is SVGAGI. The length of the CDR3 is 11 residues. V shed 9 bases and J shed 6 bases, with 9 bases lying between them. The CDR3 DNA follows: TGTGCCAGGTCTTGGGGTCAGCCCCAGCATTTT. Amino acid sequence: CARSWGQPQHF.

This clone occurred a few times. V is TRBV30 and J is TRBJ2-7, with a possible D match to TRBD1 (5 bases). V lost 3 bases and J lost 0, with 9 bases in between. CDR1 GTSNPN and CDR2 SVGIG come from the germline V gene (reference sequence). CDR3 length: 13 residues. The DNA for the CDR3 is TGTGCCTGGAGCGTAGGGGCCTCCTACGAGCAGTACTTC. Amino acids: CAWSVGASYEQYF.

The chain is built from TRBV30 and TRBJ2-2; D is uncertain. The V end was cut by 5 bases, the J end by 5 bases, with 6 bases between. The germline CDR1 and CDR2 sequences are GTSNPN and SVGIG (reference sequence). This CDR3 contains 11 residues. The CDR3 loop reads CAWDETGELFF. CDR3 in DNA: TGTGCCTGGGATGAGACCGGGGAGCTGTTTTTT.

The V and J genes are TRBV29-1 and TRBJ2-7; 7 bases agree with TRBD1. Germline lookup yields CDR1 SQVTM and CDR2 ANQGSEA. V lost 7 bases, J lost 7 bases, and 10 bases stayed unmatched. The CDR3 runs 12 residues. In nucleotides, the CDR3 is TGCAGCGCCAGACAGGGCCGGGAAGAGCAGTACTTC. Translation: CSARQGREEQYF.

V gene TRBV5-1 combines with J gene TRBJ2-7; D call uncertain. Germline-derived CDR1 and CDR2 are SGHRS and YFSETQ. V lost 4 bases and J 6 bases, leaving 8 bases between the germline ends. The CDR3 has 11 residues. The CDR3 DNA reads TGCGCCAGCAGCCTGAGTGGCGAGCAGTACTTC. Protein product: CASSLSGEQYF.

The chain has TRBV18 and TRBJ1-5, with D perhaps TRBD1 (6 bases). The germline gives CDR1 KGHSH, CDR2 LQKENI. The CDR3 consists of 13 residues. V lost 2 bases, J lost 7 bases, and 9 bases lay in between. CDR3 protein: CASSPMGGQPQHF. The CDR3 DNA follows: TGTGCCAGCTCACCAATGGGGGGCCAGCCCCAGCATTTT.

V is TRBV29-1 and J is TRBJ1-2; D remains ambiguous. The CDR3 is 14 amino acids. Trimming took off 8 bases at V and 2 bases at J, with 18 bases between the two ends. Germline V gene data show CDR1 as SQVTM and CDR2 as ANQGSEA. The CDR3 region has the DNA TGCAGCCTAAGCGGGCCGGACCCCAACTATGGCTACACCTTC. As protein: CSLSGPDPNYGYTF. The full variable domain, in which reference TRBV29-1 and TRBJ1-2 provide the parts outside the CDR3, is SAVISQKPSRDICQRGTSLTIQCQVDSQVTMMFWYRQQPGQSLTLIATANQGSEATYESGFVIDKFPISRPNLTFSTLTVSNMSPEDSSIYLCSLSGPDPNYGYTFGSGTRLTVV.

CDR3 DNA: TGCAGCGTTGAATACGTCTCGGACTATGGCTACACCTTC. It codes for CSVEYVSDYGYTF. The rearrangement joins TRBV29-1 to TRBJ1-2, with D unresolved. The germline V gene has CDR1 SQVTM and CDR2 ANQGSEA. The germline V and J ends were trimmed by 2 bases and 3 bases, with 10 bases remaining between them. The length of the CDR3 is 13 residues.

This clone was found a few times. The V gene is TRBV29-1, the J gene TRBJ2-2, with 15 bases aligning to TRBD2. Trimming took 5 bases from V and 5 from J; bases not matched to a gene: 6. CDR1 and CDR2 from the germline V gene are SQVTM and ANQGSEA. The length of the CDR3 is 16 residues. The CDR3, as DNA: TGCAGCGTTTCCGGGACTAGCGGGGGGCTTACCGGGGAGCTGTTTTTT. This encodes CSVSGTSGGLTGELFF.

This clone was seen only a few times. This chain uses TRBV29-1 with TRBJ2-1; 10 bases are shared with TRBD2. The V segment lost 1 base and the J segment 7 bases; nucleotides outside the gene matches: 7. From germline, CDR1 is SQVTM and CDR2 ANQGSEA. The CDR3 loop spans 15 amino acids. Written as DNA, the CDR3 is TGCAGCGTTGAAGGTCTAGCGGGGGAACCGAATGAGCAGTTCTTC. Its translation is CSVEGLAGEPNEQFF.

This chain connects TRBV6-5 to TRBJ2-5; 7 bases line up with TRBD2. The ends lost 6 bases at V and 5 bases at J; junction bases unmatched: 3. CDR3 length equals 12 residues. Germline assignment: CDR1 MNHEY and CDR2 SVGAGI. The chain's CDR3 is CASRTSVETQYF. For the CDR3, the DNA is TGTGCCAGCAGAACTAGCGTGGAGACCCAGTACTTC.

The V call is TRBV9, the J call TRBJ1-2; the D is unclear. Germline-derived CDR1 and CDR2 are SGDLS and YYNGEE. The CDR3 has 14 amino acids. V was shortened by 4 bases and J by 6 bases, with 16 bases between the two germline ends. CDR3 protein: CASSPSNGNDGYTF. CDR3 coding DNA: TGTGCCAGCAGCCCGTCCAATGGTAATGATGGCTACACCTTC.

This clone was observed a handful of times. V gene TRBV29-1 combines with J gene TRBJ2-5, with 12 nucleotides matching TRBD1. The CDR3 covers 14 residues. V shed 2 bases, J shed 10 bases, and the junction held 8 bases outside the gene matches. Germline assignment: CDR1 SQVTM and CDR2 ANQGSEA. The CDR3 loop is CSVEPGQGAPGQYF. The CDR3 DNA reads TGCAGCGTTGAACCGGGACAGGGGGCGCCGGGCCAGTACTTC.

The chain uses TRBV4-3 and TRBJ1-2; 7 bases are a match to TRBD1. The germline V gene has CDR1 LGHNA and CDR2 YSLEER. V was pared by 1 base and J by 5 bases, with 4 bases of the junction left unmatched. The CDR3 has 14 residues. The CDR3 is CASSQGGTAYGYTF. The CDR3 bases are TGCGCCAGCAGCCAAGGTGGGACAGCTTATGGCTACACCTTC.

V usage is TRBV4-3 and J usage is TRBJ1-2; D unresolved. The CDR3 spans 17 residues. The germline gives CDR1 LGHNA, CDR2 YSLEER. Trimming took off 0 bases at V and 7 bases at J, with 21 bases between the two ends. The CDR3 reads CASSQDIGFGVGAGYTF. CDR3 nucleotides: TGCGCCAGCAGCCAAGATATTGGCTTTGGGGTCGGAGCTGGCTACACCTTC.

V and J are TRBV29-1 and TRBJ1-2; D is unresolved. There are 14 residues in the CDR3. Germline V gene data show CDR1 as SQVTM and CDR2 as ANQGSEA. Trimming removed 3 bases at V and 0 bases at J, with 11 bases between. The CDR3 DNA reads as TGCAGCGTTGAGGAGGGATGGGCTAACTATGGCTACACCTTC. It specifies CSVEEGWANYGYTF.

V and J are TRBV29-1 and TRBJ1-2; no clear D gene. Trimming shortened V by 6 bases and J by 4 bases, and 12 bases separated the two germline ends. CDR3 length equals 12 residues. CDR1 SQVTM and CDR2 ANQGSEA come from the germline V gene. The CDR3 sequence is CSVLTEFYGYTF. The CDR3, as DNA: TGCAGCGTACTCACAGAATTCTATGGCTACACCTTC.

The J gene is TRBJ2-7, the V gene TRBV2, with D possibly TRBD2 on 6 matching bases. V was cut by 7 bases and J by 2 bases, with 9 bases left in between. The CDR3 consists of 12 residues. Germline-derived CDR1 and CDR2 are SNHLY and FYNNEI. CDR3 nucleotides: TGTGCCAGCAAGGCGGGGACCTACGAGCAGTACTTC. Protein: CASKAGTYEQYF.

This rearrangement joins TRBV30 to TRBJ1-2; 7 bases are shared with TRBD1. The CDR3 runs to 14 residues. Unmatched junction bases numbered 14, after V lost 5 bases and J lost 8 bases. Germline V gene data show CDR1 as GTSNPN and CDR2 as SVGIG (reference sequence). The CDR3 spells CAWAAGTVHQGYTF. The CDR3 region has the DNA TGTGCCTGGGCCGCCGGGACAGTTCATCAGGGCTACACCTTC.

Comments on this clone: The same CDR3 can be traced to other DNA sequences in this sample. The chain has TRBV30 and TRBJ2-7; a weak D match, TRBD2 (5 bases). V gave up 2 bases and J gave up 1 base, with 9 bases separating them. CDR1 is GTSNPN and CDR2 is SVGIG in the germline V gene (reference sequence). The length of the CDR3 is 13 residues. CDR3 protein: CAWSPGSSYEQYF. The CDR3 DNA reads TGTGCCTGGAGTCCGGGATCTTCCTACGAGCAGTACTTC. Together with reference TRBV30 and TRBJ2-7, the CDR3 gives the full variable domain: SQTIHQWPATLVQPVGSPLSLECTVEGTSNPNLYWYRQAAGRGLQLLFYSVGIGQISSEVPQNLSASRPQDRQFILSSKKLLLSDSGFYLCAWSPGSSYEQYFGPGTRLTVT.

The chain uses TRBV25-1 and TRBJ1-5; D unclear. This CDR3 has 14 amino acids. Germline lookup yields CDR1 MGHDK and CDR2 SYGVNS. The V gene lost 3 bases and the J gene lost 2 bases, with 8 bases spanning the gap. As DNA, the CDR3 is TGTGCCAGCAGTGAGAGCGGGGGCAATCAGCCCCAGCATTTT. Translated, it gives CASSESGGNQPQHF.

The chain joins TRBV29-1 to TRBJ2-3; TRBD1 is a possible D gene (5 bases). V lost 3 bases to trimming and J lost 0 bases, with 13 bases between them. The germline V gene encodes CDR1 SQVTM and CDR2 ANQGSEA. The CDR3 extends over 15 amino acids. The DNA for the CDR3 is TGCAGCGTTGATGGTAGGGGATGGAGCACAGATACGCAGTATTTT. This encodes CSVDGRGWSTDTQYF.